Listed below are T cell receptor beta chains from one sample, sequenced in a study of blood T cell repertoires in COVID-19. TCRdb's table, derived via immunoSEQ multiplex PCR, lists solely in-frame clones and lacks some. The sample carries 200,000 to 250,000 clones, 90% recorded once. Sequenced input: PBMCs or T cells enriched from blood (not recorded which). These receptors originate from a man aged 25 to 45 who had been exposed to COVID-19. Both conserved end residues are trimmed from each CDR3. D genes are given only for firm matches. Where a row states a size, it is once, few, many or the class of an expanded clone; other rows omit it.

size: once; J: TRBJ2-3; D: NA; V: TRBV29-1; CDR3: SVVSPGTDTQY
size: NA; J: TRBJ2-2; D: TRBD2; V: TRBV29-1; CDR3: SAGGASGTGELF
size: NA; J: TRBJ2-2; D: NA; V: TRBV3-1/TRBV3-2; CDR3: ASSLGSGSGELF
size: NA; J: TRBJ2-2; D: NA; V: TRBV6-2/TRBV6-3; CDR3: ASSFMGGTGELF
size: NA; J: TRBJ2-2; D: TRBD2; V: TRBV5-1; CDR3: ASRALAGNTGELF
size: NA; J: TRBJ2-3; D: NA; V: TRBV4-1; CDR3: ASSQGKGALTDTQY
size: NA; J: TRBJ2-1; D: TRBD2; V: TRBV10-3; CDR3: AISESFSGGLSYNEQF
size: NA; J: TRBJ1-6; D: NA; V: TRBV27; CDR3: ASSPAEGKSYNSPLH
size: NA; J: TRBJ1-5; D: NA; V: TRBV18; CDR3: ASSPGRGDQPQH
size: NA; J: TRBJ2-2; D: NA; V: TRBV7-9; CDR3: ASSLGGMDTGELF
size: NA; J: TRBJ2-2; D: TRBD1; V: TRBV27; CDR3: ASTYSTGGVTGELF
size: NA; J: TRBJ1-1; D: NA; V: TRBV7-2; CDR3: ASSFDRMNTEAF
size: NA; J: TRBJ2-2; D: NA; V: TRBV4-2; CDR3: ASSQESPSAMTGELF
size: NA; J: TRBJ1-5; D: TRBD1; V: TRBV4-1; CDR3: ASSRTGTDIYQPQH
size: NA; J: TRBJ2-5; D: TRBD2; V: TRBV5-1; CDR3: ASSRASGVETQY
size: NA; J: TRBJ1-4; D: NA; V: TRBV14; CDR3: ASSPLTGPATNEKLF
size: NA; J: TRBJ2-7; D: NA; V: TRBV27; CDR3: ASSYQQGYEQY
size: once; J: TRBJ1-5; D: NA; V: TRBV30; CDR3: AWSVRGQPQH